A selection of T cell receptor beta chains follows, all from one sample in a study of blood T cell repertoires in COVID-19. Produced via immunoSEQ multiplex PCR; TCRdb's table is partial and in-frame only. The sample consists of over 140,000 clones, about four fifths of them appearing once. Sequenced input: peripheral blood. All receptors come from a woman aged 60-75 years with acute or convalescent COVID-19. Both conserved end residues are part of each CDR3. The order of the fields is D gene, V gene, clone size, J gene, CDR3 protein, CDR3 DNA. D genes are given only for firm matches. Size is stated for part of the rows, as once, few or many counts, or as a class when the clone is expanded.

>-|TRBV7-3|-|TRBJ1-2
CASSSGDGYTF
TGTGCCAGCAGCTCCGGGGATGGCTACACCTTC
>TRBD1|TRBV7-2|once|TRBJ2-3
CASSQQGQGVDTQYF
TGTGCCAGCAGCCAACAGGGACAGGGGGTAGATACGCAGTATTTT
>TRBD1|TRBV5-1|-|TRBJ2-4
CASSTGQGGDIQYF
TGCGCCAGCAGCACGGGACAGGGCGGGGACATTCAGTACTTC
>-|TRBV16|-|TRBJ1-2
CASSQQDVPPGYTF
TGTGCCAGCAGCCAACAGGATGTGCCGCCTGGCTACACCTTC
>-|TRBV29-1|few|TRBJ1-2
CSVDEGRLLDYGYTF
TGCAGCGTTGATGAAGGGAGATTATTGGACTATGGCTACACCTTC
>TRBD2|TRBV24-1|-|TRBJ2-2
CATSLTSDHTGELFF
TGTGCCACCAGCCTGACTAGCGACCACACCGGGGAGCTGTTTTTT
>TRBD2|TRBV27|-|TRBJ2-1
CASSMLGLDNEQFF
TGTGCCAGCAGCATGTTGGGACTAGACAATGAGCAGTTCTTC
>TRBD1|TRBV2|-|TRBJ1-1
CATVDRGRTEAFF
TGTGCCACGGTGGACAGGGGGCGAACTGAAGCTTTCTTT
>TRBD2|TRBV7-2|-|TRBJ2-3
CASSPTAGGRLATQYF
TGTGCCAGCAGCCCAACAGCGGGGGGGAGACTCGCTACGCAGTATTTT
>TRBD1|TRBV9|-|TRBJ1-1
CASSVAGGNEAFF
TGTGCCAGCAGCGTAGCAGGGGGGAACGAAGCTTTCTTT
>TRBD2|TRBV29-1|-|TRBJ2-1
CSVETRGNYNEQFF
TGCAGCGTTGAAACGCGGGGGAACTACAATGAGCAGTTCTTC
>TRBD1|TRBV27|-|TRBJ1-6
CASRPDRGRYNSPLHF
TGTGCCAGCAGACCCGACAGGGGGCGATATAATTCACCCCTCCACTTT
>TRBD1|TRBV28|-|TRBJ1-1
CASIDDRGRRTEAFF
TGTGCCAGCATCGATGACAGGGGGCGGAGAACTGAAGCTTTCTTT
>-|TRBV11-2|-|TRBJ1-5
CASSTDRNQPQHF
TGTGCCAGCAGCACGGACAGAAATCAGCCCCAGCATTTT
>-|TRBV6-4|many|TRBJ2-1
CASNSQGTGEQFF
TGTGCCAGCAACAGCCAGGGGACGGGTGAGCAGTTCTTC
>-|TRBV7-9|-|TRBJ1-4
CATHPSPGRAGENEKLFF
TGTGCCACCCACCCATCTCCAGGAAGAGCCGGGGAGAATGAAAAACTGTTTTTT
>-|TRBV6-5|-|TRBJ1-1
CASSRRQSMNTEAFF
TGTGCCAGCAGCCGACGACAGTCAATGAACACTGAAGCTTTCTTT
>TRBD1|TRBV11-3|-|TRBJ2-1
CASSSGQGDRDEQFF
TGTGCCAGCAGCTCAGGACAGGGCGATCGCGATGAGCAGTTCTTC
>TRBD1|TRBV6-5|-|TRBJ1-1
CASSSGQGDTEAFF
TGTGCCAGCAGTTCCGGACAGGGGGACACTGAAGCTTTCTTT
>TRBD1|TRBV28|once|TRBJ2-1
CASSLVGTGFDEQFF
TGTGCCAGCAGTTTGGTTGGGACAGGGTTCGATGAGCAGTTCTTC
>TRBD1|TRBV7-8|-|TRBJ2-5
CASSPTGGVETQYF
TGTGCCAGCAGCCCGACAGGGGGCGTAGAGACCCAGTACTTC
>TRBD2|TRBV7-3|-|TRBJ2-3
CASSFGTSGTDTQYF
TGTGCCAGCAGCTTCGGGACTAGCGGCACAGATACGCAGTATTTT
>TRBD1|TRBV6-2/TRBV6-3|few|TRBJ1-1
CASSHSRGRTEAFF
TGTGCCAGCAGTCACTCCAGGGGGCGGACTGAAGCTTTCTTT
>-|TRBV4-1|-|TRBJ2-1
CASSQDWGPMNEQFF
TGCGCCAGCAGCCAAGATTGGGGGCCTATGAATGAGCAGTTCTTC
>-|TRBV10-3|-|TRBJ2-1
CAISGVSSYNEQFF
TGTGCCATCAGTGGCGTGAGCTCCTACAATGAGCAGTTCTTC
>-|TRBV19|-|TRBJ2-5
CASSIPHEAETQYF
TGTGCCAGTAGTATCCCCCACGAGGCAGAGACCCAGTACTTC
>-|TRBV11-2|-|TRBJ2-1
CASSFRPRVNGYNEQFF
TGTGCCAGCAGCTTCCGCCCCCGGGTTAACGGTTACAATGAGCAGTTCTTC
>TRBD2|TRBV11-3|-|TRBJ2-1
CASSPFAGGLNEQFF
TGTGCCAGCAGCCCATTTGCGGGAGGGTTGAATGAGCAGTTCTTC
>-|TRBV9|-|TRBJ1-2
CASSKGGGAYGYTF
TGTGCCAGCAGCAAAGGCGGGGGGGCCTATGGCTACACCTTC
>TRBD2|TRBV9|-|TRBJ2-3
CASSVGAGALNTQYF
TGTGCCAGCAGCGTAGGAGCGGGAGCTCTCAATACGCAGTATTTT
>-|TRBV15|few|TRBJ1-5
CATSRDLRGLYLSQHF
TGTGCCACCAGCAGAGATCTGAGAGGGTTGTATTTGTCCCAGCATTTT
>TRBD2|TRBV4-2|-|TRBJ2-1
CASSQPGLAASNEQFF
TGTGCCAGCAGCCAACCGGGACTAGCGGCGTCTAATGAGCAGTTCTTC
>TRBD1|TRBV19|-|TRBJ1-4
CASSTDREVEKLFF
TGTGCCAGTAGTACCGACAGGGAGGTTGAAAAACTGTTTTTT
>-|TRBV24-1|-|TRBJ1-5
CATSDFAENQPQHF
TGTGCCACCAGTGATTTTGCAGAAAATCAGCCCCAGCATTTT